The 30 T cell receptor beta chains in this list originate from one sample, sequenced in a study of cytomegalovirus exposure and HLA in healthy donors. Generated by immunoSEQ multiplex PCR, the TCRdb table keeps only in-frame clones and is missing some. The sample includes 200,000 or so clones, 70% to 90% seen only once; the top ten take around 5.4%. Material for sequencing was PBMCs. These TCRs come from a woman under 30 in good health and CMV-seronegative.

V and J are TRBV27 and TRBJ2-1; TRBD2 aligns across 7 bases. The CDR3 extends over 15 amino acids. Germline values: CDR1 MNHEY, CDR2 SMNVEV (reference sequence). V lost 9 bases and J lost 1; bases outside the gene matches: 9. The CDR3 nucleotides are TGTGCCAGTCGGTGGGAGGGACGATCCTACAATGAGCAGTTCTTC. This encodes CASRWEGRSYNEQFF.

This sequence joins TRBV6-5 and TRBJ1-1; the match to TRBD1 covers 7 bases. The trim removed 2 bases at V and 3 bases at J, leaving 3 bases unmatched. The CDR3 is made up of 14 amino acids. CDR1 and CDR2 from the germline V gene are MNHEY and SVGAGI. CDR3 region: CASSYTGEDTEAFF. CDR3 coding DNA: TGTGCCAGCAGTTACACAGGGGAGGACACTGAAGCTTTCTTT.

V and J are TRBV20-1 and TRBJ1-1; D is uncertain. In germline, CDR1 is DFQATT, CDR2 SNEGSKA (reference sequence). Trimming stripped 4 bases from V and 11 bases from J, with 14 bases between. This CDR3 is built from 11 residues. The CDR3, as DNA: TGCAGTGCTATCCGGCCCGGGAACGCTTTCTTT. This encodes CSAIRPGNAFF.

V and J are TRBV27 and TRBJ1-1; D perhaps matches TRBD1 (6 bases). V was clipped by 4 bases and J by 4 bases, with 13 bases between them. The CDR3 extends over 14 amino acids. The V gene's germline CDR1 is MNHEY and CDR2 SMNVEV (reference sequence). As DNA, the CDR3 is TGTGCCAGCAGTTGGGGGGCCCGGGGCACTGAAGCTTTCTTT. This translates into CASSWGARGTEAFF.

This chain links TRBV12-5 with TRBJ2-1; TRBD1 is a possible D gene (5 bases). CDR3 length: 13 residues. Germline V gene sequence: CDR1 LGHNT, CDR2 FRNRAP. The V end was cut by 6 bases, the J end by 5 bases, with 11 bases between. As DNA, the CDR3 is TGTGCTAGTGGACAGACAGCGAACAATGAGCAGTTCTTC. Translating gives CASGQTANNEQFF.

The chain carries TRBV28 and TRBJ1-1; unclear D gene. Germline V lookup: CDR1 MDHEN, CDR2 SYDVKM. V was cut by 1 base and J by 1 base, with 13 bases left in between. The CDR3 is 16 amino acids. CDR3 coding DNA: TGTGCCAGCAGTTTATCCGACCTATCAACGAACACTGAAGCTTTCTTT. Translation: CASSLSDLSTNTEAFF.

This chain links TRBV5-1 with TRBJ2-1; 8 bases are shared with TRBD2. CDR1 and CDR2 from the germline V gene are SGHRS and YFSETQ. The J segment lost 10 bases and the V segment lost 4 bases, leaving 13 bases of the junction unmatched. The CDR3 totals 15 residues. The DNA for the CDR3 is TGCGCCAGCAGCGAAATGACGGGAGGGCTGGGGGAGCAGTTCTTC. Translating gives CASSEMTGGLGEQFF.

The rearrangement joins TRBV4-1 to TRBJ1-2; possible D gene TRBD1, 5 bases. The V end lost 3 bases, the J end lost 0 bases, and 8 bases lay between the germline ends. The CDR3 extends over 14 amino acids. CDR1 is MGHRA and CDR2 is YSYEKL in the germline V gene. CDR3: CASSHQGANYGYTF. The CDR3 DNA follows: TGCGCCAGCAGCCACCAGGGAGCTAACTATGGCTACACCTTC.

The rearrangement uses TRBV28 and TRBJ1-2, with 8 bases aligning to TRBD1. V gave up 8 bases and J gave up 2 bases; unmatched junction bases: 19. The CDR3 loop spans 18 amino acids. In germline, CDR1 is MDHEN, CDR2 SYDVKM. The CDR3 here is CASRAPQGARVLNYGYTF. In DNA, the CDR3 is TGTGCCAGCCGGGCCCCCCAGGGGGCAAGGGTTTTGAACTATGGCTACACCTTC.

This clone was observed once. CDR3 nucleotides: TGCGCCAGCAGCTTGGCGGCAGGGACTAACTATGGCTACACCTTC. This translates into CASSLAAGTNYGYTF. V and J are TRBV5-1 and TRBJ1-2, with D possibly matching TRBD1 (5 bases). The CDR3 has 15 residues. Germline CDR1 reads SGHRS; CDR2 reads YFSETQ. Trimming stripped 0 bases from V and 0 bases from J, with 9 bases between.

V and J are TRBV9 and TRBJ2-1; TRBD2 aligns across 14 bases. This CDR3 contains 15 residues. Unmatched junction bases numbered 4, after V lost 4 bases and J lost 7 bases. CDR1 SGDLS and CDR2 YYNGEE come from the germline V gene. CDR3 in DNA: TGTGCCAGCAGCAGGGGGACTAGCGGGAGAAATGAGCAGTTCTTC. It encodes CASSRGTSGRNEQFF.

This clone was detected once. V usage is TRBV18 and J usage is TRBJ2-5; 7 bases line up with TRBD2. Germline-derived CDR1 and CDR2 are KGHSH and LQKENI. V gave up 5 bases and J gave up 0 bases; unmatched junction bases: 9. This CDR3 has 16 residues. The CDR3 coding sequence is TGTGCCAGCTCAGGTACCTCAGGGACTAACCAAGAGACCCAGTACTTC. Protein sequence: CASSGTSGTNQETQYF.

Only a few counts were recorded for this clone. The chain joins TRBV6-6 to TRBJ1-2; D call uncertain. V was clipped by 1 base and J by 7 bases, with 7 bases between them. The length of the CDR3 is 12 residues. Germline V lookup: CDR1 MNHNY, CDR2 SVGAGI (reference sequence). CDR3 sequence (DNA): TGTGCCAGCAGTTACTACGGCGGTGGCTACACCTTC. Translation: CASSYYGGGYTF.

With respect to this clone: Germline is not matched at one junction end, which may reflect a read error. The CDR3 sequence: CAISESQYTEAFF. In nucleotides, the CDR3 is TGTGCCATCAGTGAGTCGCAATACACTGAAGCTTTCTTT. V usage is TRBV6-5 and J usage is TRBJ1-1; D is ambiguous. Germline lookup yields CDR1 MNHEY and CDR2 SVGAGI. The CDR3 is 13 amino acids.

V is TRBV28 and J is TRBJ2-1; 9 bases are a match to TRBD2. The CDR3 totals 16 residues. Germline V CDR1 and CDR2: MDHEN, SYDVKM. Trimming removed 4 bases from V and 1 base from J; junction bases left unmatched: 5. CDR3 sequence: CASSSPLAGSYNEQFF. CDR3 sequence (DNA): TGTGCCAGCAGTTCCCCGCTAGCGGGATCCTACAATGAGCAGTTCTTC.

The rearrangement uses TRBV7-3 and TRBJ2-2, with D perhaps TRBD2 (5 bases). Trimming shortened V by 5 bases and J by 7 bases, and 11 bases separated the two germline ends. Germline values: CDR1 SGHTA, CDR2 FQGTGA. This CDR3 contains 13 residues. This chain's CDR3 is CASSRLGSGELFF. CDR3 sequence (DNA): TGTGCCAGCAGCCGTTTGGGGAGCGGGGAGCTGTTTTTT.

The chain uses TRBV4-1 and TRBJ2-7; D uncertain. The CDR3 is made up of 16 amino acids. Germline loops: CDR1 MGHRA, CDR2 YSYEKL. V was pared by 1 base and J by 2 bases, with 15 bases between. The CDR3 region has the DNA TGCGCCAGCAGCCAAGGGTCCCGTCAAAGGGCCTACGAGCAGTACTTC. It translates to CASSQGSRQRAYEQYF.

The chain recombines TRBV19 with TRBJ2-7; D may be TRBD1 (5 bases). This CDR3 is 12 amino acids long. Germline V CDR1 and CDR2: LNHDA, SQIVND (reference sequence). V lost 6 bases and J 6 bases, leaving 12 bases between the germline ends. The CDR3 DNA sequence: TGTGCCAGTAGCCCTGACAGCGTCGAGCAGTACTTC. Protein: CASSPDSVEQYF. Looking up the rest from reference TRBV19 and TRBJ2-7 gives the full variable domain: DGGITQSPKYLFRKEGQNVTLSCEQNLNHDAMYWYRQDPGQGLRLIYYSQIVNDFQKGDIAEGYSVSREKKESFPLTVTSAQKNPTAFYLCASSPDSVEQYFGPGTRLTVT.

The rearrangement links TRBV5-1 to TRBJ2-3; 13 bases align to TRBD2. Trimming removed 2 bases from V and 5 bases from J; junction bases left unmatched: 8. CDR1 SGHRS and CDR2 YFSETQ come from the germline V gene. The CDR3 length is 17 residues. CDR3 DNA: TGCGCCAGCAGCTTCACTAGCGGGGGGGCCGTGGTAGATACGCAGTATTTT. Translating gives CASSFTSGGAVVDTQYF.

This sequence joins TRBV9 and TRBJ2-7, with D perhaps matching TRBD1 (8 bases). V lost 4 bases and J 3 bases, leaving 17 bases between the germline ends. The V gene's germline CDR1 is SGDLS and CDR2 YYNGEE. The CDR3 contains 15 residues. CDR3 in amino acids: CASSQGTGLVYEQYF. Written as DNA, the CDR3 is TGTGCCAGCAGCCAAGGGACAGGACTAGTCTACGAGCAGTACTTC.

The gene calls are TRBV28 and TRBJ2-1; 8 bases agree with TRBD2. Germline trimming cut 6 bases from V and 0 bases from J; bases unmatched to any gene: 4. This CDR3 has 15 amino acids. Germline values: CDR1 MDHEN, CDR2 SYDVKM. The CDR3 sequence: CASSPAGDSYNEQFF. CDR3 DNA sequence: TGTGCCAGCAGCCCAGCGGGAGACTCCTACAATGAGCAGTTCTTC.

The genes are TRBV2 and TRBJ1-5, with 9 bases fitting TRBD1. The ends lost 5 bases at V and 5 bases at J; junction bases unmatched: 7. The CDR3 consists of 15 residues. Per the germline V gene, CDR1 is SNHLY and CDR2 is FYNNEI. The CDR3 DNA is TGTGCCAGCAGTTCCCACAGGGGGCTGGATCAGCCCCAGCATTTT. Translation gives CASSSHRGLDQPQHF.

On this clone itself: Additional DNA sequences in this sample encode the identical CDR3. The CDR3 is CASSYDYEQYF. The CDR3 nucleotides read TGCGCCAGCAGTTATGACTACGAGCAGTACTTC. This rearrangement joins TRBV5-1 to TRBJ2-7, with D hard to call. The CDR3 is 11 residues long. The ends were cut back, 5 bases at V and 3 bases at J, with 6 bases in the middle. Per the germline V gene, CDR1 is SGHRS and CDR2 is YFSETQ.

The chain combines TRBV27 with TRBJ2-7; no clear D. The CDR3 loop spans 14 amino acids. The V gene's germline CDR1 is MNHEY and CDR2 SMNVEV (reference sequence). Trimming took 3 bases from V and 3 from J, leaving 12 bases between them. As DNA, the CDR3 is TGTGCCAGCAGTTTCCGGCCGAATGGCTACGAGCAGTACTTC. It yields the protein CASSFRPNGYEQYF.

The genes are TRBV7-9 and TRBJ2-1; unclear D gene. Per germline, CDR1 SEHNR and CDR2 FQNEAQ (reference sequence). The CDR3 covers 13 residues. Trimming removed 2 bases at V and 8 bases at J, with 10 bases between. The CDR3: CASSLYGVDEQFF. CDR3 nucleotide sequence: TGTGCCAGCAGCTTATATGGGGTGGATGAGCAGTTCTTC.

The rearrangement links TRBV27 to TRBJ1-5; D perhaps matches TRBD1 (5 bases). This CDR3 spans 14 amino acids. Germline CDR1 reads MNHEY; CDR2 reads SMNVEV (reference sequence). V was pared by 2 bases and J by 6 bases, with 11 bases between. CDR3 in amino acids: CASSLSGAVQPQHF. CDR3 sequence (DNA): TGTGCCAGCAGTTTAAGCGGGGCCGTTCAGCCCCAGCATTTT.

The chain joins TRBV6-6 to TRBJ2-5, with D perhaps TRBD2 (5 bases). Germline V gene sequence: CDR1 MNHNY, CDR2 SVGAGI (reference sequence). CDR3 length: 13 residues. Deletions cut 5 bases from V and 5 bases from J, with 12 bases between. CDR3 region: CASSPRGVETQYF. CDR3 sequence (DNA): TGTGCCAGCAGTCCCCGGGGTGTGGAGACCCAGTACTTC.

This chain uses TRBV5-1 with TRBJ1-5; 8 bases match TRBD1. There are 14 residues in the CDR3. V dropped 4 bases and J dropped 7; count of bases not matched to a gene: 7. From germline, CDR1 is SGHRS and CDR2 YFSETQ. The CDR3: CASSPGQGSQPQHF. CDR3 DNA: TGCGCCAGCAGCCCTGGACAGGGCTCGCAGCCCCAGCATTTT.

The chain recombines TRBV6-1 with TRBJ1-1; D may be TRBD1 (6 bases). Germline V gene data show CDR1 as MNHNS and CDR2 as SASEGT. Trimming removed 7 bases at V and 5 bases at J, with 20 bases between. CDR3 length equals 15 residues. Here the CDR3 reads CASIQPTRGWTEAFF. CDR3 sequence (DNA): TGTGCCAGCATTCAGCCAACCAGGGGATGGACTGAAGCTTTCTTT.

This clone appeared a single time. The chain is built from TRBV14 and TRBJ1-2, with D tentatively TRBD1 (6 bases). Germline assignment: CDR1 SGHDN and CDR2 FVKESK. V lost 1 base and J 5 bases, leaving 11 bases between the germline ends. The CDR3 is 14 amino acids. In DNA form, the CDR3 reads TGTGCCAGCAGCCAAGGACGGGGGCATTATGGCTACACCTTC. Translating it yields CASSQGRGHYGYTF.